Below, 16 T cell receptor beta chains from the same sample are listed, as sequenced in a study of blood T cell repertoires in COVID-19. The method was immunoSEQ multiplex PCR; TCRdb's version includes in-frame clones alone and lacks a portion of them. The data contain roughly 220,000 clones, more than 65% of them seen just once; the ten biggest clones take up roughly 2.3%. Sequencing was carried out using peripheral blood. The source of these receptors is a woman aged 55-75 years with acute or convalescent COVID-19.

J is TRBJ2-3 and V is TRBV7-2; the match to TRBD2 covers 9 bases. V shed 5 bases, J shed 8 bases, and the junction held 11 bases outside the gene matches. Germline V gene sequence: CDR1 SGHTA, CDR2 FQGNSA. This CDR3 is built from 15 residues. The CDR3 spells CASSANGGGAGTQYF. The CDR3 nucleotides read TGTGCCAGCAGCGCAAACGGCGGGGGGGCAGGTACGCAGTATTTT.

This clone occurred once. The CDR3 nucleotides read TGTGCCAGCAGCACGGGGACCTACAATGAGCAGTTCTTC. This gives the protein CASSTGTYNEQFF. The chain joins TRBV5-4 to TRBJ2-1; D may be TRBD2 (5 bases). The V end lost 4 bases, the J end lost 2 bases, and 7 bases lay between the germline ends. This CDR3 region has 13 residues. Germline-derived CDR1 and CDR2 are SGHNT and YYREEE (reference sequence).

V gene TRBV6-5 combines with J gene TRBJ1-3, with no clear D. The germline V gene has CDR1 MNHEY and CDR2 SVGAGI. The V and J ends lost 9 bases and 0 bases respectively, with 9 bases between them. There are 13 residues in the CDR3. CDR3 sequence (DNA): TGTGCCAGTTCCCTCAGCTCTGGAAACACCATATATTTT. Translated: CASSLSSGNTIYF.

CDR3: CASSQDPGTDTQYF. The CDR3 bases are TGTGCCAGCAGCCAAGACCCAGGGACAGATACGCAGTATTTT. J is TRBJ2-3 and V is TRBV3-1 (or the pseudogene TRBV3-2), with a tentative D call TRBD1 (5 bases). The CDR3 is made up of 14 amino acids. Trimming pared 0 bases from V and 3 bases from J, leaving 7 bases between. In germline, CDR1 is LGHDT, CDR2 YNNKEL (reference sequence).

The chain carries TRBV30 and TRBJ1-2, with a possible D match to TRBD1 (6 bases). This CDR3 region has 13 residues. Deletions cut 4 bases from V and 4 bases from J, with 13 bases between. Germline V gives CDR1 GTSNPN, CDR2 SVGIG (reference sequence). CDR3 residues: CAWTPGVSYGYTF. CDR3 sequence (DNA): TGTGCCTGGACCCCAGGGGTTAGCTATGGCTACACCTTC.

This clone was seen more than once but under ten times. The CDR3 spells CASSPRGGGEKLFF. The DNA of the CDR3 is TGTGCCAGCTCACCACGGGGAGGAGGTGAAAAACTGTTTTTT. The V and J genes are TRBV18 and TRBJ1-4; no firm D call. Germline V lookup: CDR1 KGHSH, CDR2 LQKENI. The length of the CDR3 is 14 residues. V was cut by 1 base and J by 7 bases, with 10 bases left in between.

V gene TRBV2 combines with J gene TRBJ2-3; 10 positions match TRBD2. The CDR3 spans 15 residues. Per the germline V gene, CDR1 is SNHLY and CDR2 is FYNNEI. J was trimmed by 6 bases and V by 6 bases; bases with no gene match: 9. The CDR3 bases are TGTGCCAGCAGGCGCAGTAGCGGGGGGAGGGATACGCAGTATTTT. Residues: CASRRSSGGRDTQYF.

The rearrangement joins TRBV29-1 to TRBJ1-2; TRBD1 agrees at 7 bases. Looked up from germline, CDR1 is SQVTM and CDR2 is ANQGSEA. The CDR3 runs to 13 residues. Trimming removed 4 bases from V and 8 bases from J; junction bases left unmatched: 10. The CDR3 coding sequence is TGCAGCGTTGGGTCTGAGGGGGCCCGCGGCTACACCTTC. Translating it yields CSVGSEGARGYTF.

J is TRBJ2-5 and V is TRBV3-1 (or the pseudogene TRBV3-2); D is unresolved. Trimming shortened V by 3 bases and J by 5 bases, and 7 bases separated the two germline ends. The CDR3 loop spans 12 amino acids. Germline V gene sequence: CDR1 LGHDT, CDR2 YNNKEL (reference sequence). CDR3 coding DNA: TGTGCCAGCAGCCAGACGCGGGAGACCCAGTACTTC. It codes for CASSQTRETQYF.

This chain links TRBV7-8 with TRBJ2-7, with 8 bases that match TRBD1. This CDR3 has 14 amino acids. The V segment lost 1 base and the J segment 5 bases; nucleotides outside the gene matches: 4. Germline values: CDR1 SGHVS, CDR2 FQNEAQ. CDR3 residues: CASSLGTGNNEQYF. CDR3 sequence (DNA): TGTGCCAGCAGCTTAGGGACAGGGAACAACGAGCAGTACTTC.

This chain links TRBV10-2 with TRBJ1-1; no definite D call. The V and J ends lost 5 bases and 1 base respectively, with 8 bases between them. This CDR3 contains 13 residues. Germline CDR1 and CDR2: WSHSY and SAAADI. The CDR3 loop is CASSPVANTEAFF. The CDR3 bases are TGCGCCAGCAGTCCTGTGGCGAACACTGAAGCTTTCTTT.

The rearrangement links TRBV6-5 to TRBJ1-3; D unclear. Trimming took 8 bases from V and 0 from J, leaving 11 bases between them. Germline V gene sequence: CDR1 MNHEY, CDR2 SVGAGI. CDR3 length equals 14 residues. The chain's CDR3 is CASLAHHSGNTIYF. The CDR3 region has the DNA TGTGCCAGCCTCGCACACCACTCTGGAAACACCATATATTTT.

This clone occurred once. The rearrangement uses TRBV9 and TRBJ1-1, with 12 nucleotides matching TRBD1. Trimming at V came to 3 bases and at J to 7 bases, leaving 4 bases not matched to a gene. The CDR3 has 14 residues. The germline V gene has CDR1 SGDLS and CDR2 YYNGEE. The CDR3 here is CASSAGQGAVEAFF. DNA for the CDR3: TGTGCCAGCAGCGCGGGACAGGGGGCGGTTGAAGCTTTCTTT.

The chain links TRBV10-3 to TRBJ2-3; D remains ambiguous. CDR3 length: 12 residues. V shed 8 bases and J shed 2 bases, with 8 bases lying between them. Germline CDR1 and CDR2: ENHRY and SYGVKD. CDR3 amino acids: CAIATYTDTQYF. CDR3 sequence (DNA): TGTGCCATCGCTACTTACACAGATACGCAGTATTTT.

This chain joins TRBV13 and TRBJ2-7; TRBD1 might be the D (5 bases). Germline V gene lookup returns CDR1 PRHDT and CDR2 FYEKMQ (reference sequence). The length of the CDR3 is 14 residues. V was clipped by 0 bases and J by 2 bases, with 8 bases between them. CDR3 DNA sequence: TGTGCCAGCAGCTTAGGCCGACAGCCCTACGAGCAGTACTTC. Translation gives CASSLGRQPYEQYF.

This clone is a singleton in its sample. The CDR3 DNA reads as TGTGCCAGCAGCCCCCGTAGGGTAGCGGGGGGCCAAGAGACCCAGTACTTC. Translating it yields CASSPRRVAGGQETQYF. V and J are TRBV7-2 and TRBJ2-5; TRBD2 matches at 10 bases. CDR3 length: 17 residues. Germline loops: CDR1 SGHTA, CDR2 FQGNSA. Unmatched junction bases numbered 10, after V lost 5 bases and J lost 1 base.